This T cell receptor beta chain was retrieved from a study of T-cell memory formation after mild COVID-19. For the study at large: Clustering of TCRs was largely donor specific.

V lost 5 bases and J lost 9, with 13 bases in between. Looked up from germline, CDR1 is MDHEN and CDR2 is SYDVKM. CDR3 size: 12 residues. As concerns this clonotype: Its antigen is currently unknown.

Study-wide results and limits: Second-wave clones with a day 37 peak had unconfirmed SARS-CoV-2 specificity. Cross-reactive memory apparently joined, as some responding clones appeared in pre-infection memory.

With constant-segment primers, 5'RACE yielded cDNA libraries of TCR alpha and TCR beta that carried sample barcodes and UMIs. TCRdb re-called the 5' RACE reads with MiXCR, one entry per CDR3 protein. The table includes 150,000 to 200,000 distinct CDR3 sequences, around 15% detected once. Sequencing was performed on PBMCs or a T cell subset sorted from them (not recorded which). The chain links TRBV28 to TRBJ2-5; D not certain. The TCR sequence derives from an adult woman who had mild COVID-19 (a few samples of this study predate the infection). Cell type and time point are not known. This chain's CDR3 is CASSPNWMAQYF. CDR3 DNA: TGTGCCAGCAGTCCCAACTGGATGGCCCAGTACTTC. The variable domain in full, completed from reference TRBV28 and TRBJ2-5, reads DVKVTQSSRYLVKRTGEKVFLECVQDMDHENMFWYRQDPGLGLRLIYFSYDVKMKEKGDIPEGYSVSREKKERFSLILESASTNQTSMYLCASSPNWMAQYFGPGTRLLVL.